This T cell receptor beta chain derives from a study of T cells in localized non-small cell lung cancer (dated by TCRdb to the early 2020s). About the full investigation: Comparing tumors with uninvolved tumor-adjacent lungs, the study looked at the T cell repertoires of around 250 patients with early-stage NSCLC. A mean age of around 66 years was recorded for the NSCLC patients, of whom around 140 were male and 85 to 110 were female. The cohort was made up of 200 to 250 treatment-naive NSCLC patients whose localized lung tumors had been resected.

TCR beta CDR3 regions were sequenced from DNA using the immunoSEQ Assay. As for the authors' bioinformatics: T cell density was computed as TCR beta template counts normalized to usable DNA estimated by amplifying housekeeping genes. The preseqR package was used to estimate richness by extrapolating to 400,000 templates for PBMC samples and to 120,000 templates for tissue samples. Clonality was taken to be one minus Pielou's evenness. Differential abundance testing on productive amino-acid clonotypes, with a minimum total count of 5 and an alpha of 0.1, was used to identify tissue-enriched TCRs. The Jaccard Index and the Morisita Overlap Index were used to measure how much the repertoires overlapped between compartments. GLIPH clustered TCR beta CDR3s with public tetramer-defined viral CDR3s; viral motifs required at least three viral sequences plus V-gene enrichment. Entries here come from immuneACCESS through TCRdb and include only in-frame sequences with V and J called. Some clones fail to appear in such tables; in the studies checked, an unresolved V gene covers under half of the shortfall, and the cause of the remainder is unknown. The V and J calls and clone size were taken over from that table, and D and trimming were inferred from the DNA. This sample comprises about 15,000 clones, approximately 85% of them detected only once. The ten largest clones represent approximately 3.9% of the sample.

As for this clone: No antigen is known for it. Base qualities are missing; no much larger clone stands one base away.

At diagnosis, peripheral blood, uninvolved tumor-adjacent lung and tumor were collected and were preserved as a mix of fresh-frozen and FFPE material. Blood samples were analyzed as peripheral blood mononuclear cells for TCR repertoire profiling. The paper's findings and limits, for the study overall: Longer overall survival was associated with higher T cell density in blood, whereas shorter survival was associated with higher clonality in adjacent lung. Because of the exploratory design, TCR variables were selected using unadjusted p-values without false-discovery rate correction. Multi-region tumor sequencing was not performed, so intratumor heterogeneity could not be excluded. Uninvolved tumor-adjacent lung showed the highest T cell clonality, higher than tumor, which suggests more focused antigenic responses in the uninvolved tumor-adjacent lung. A median of about 53 of the top 100 tumor clones were detected in paired uninvolved adjacent lung, and around 27 of these tumor clones were also found among the top 100 clones of the paired uninvolved adjacent lung.

V and J lose 3 bases and 4 bases, and a span of 10 bases separates them. Taken from cysteine to phenylalanine, the CDR3 has 14 residues. Only CDR3 DNA remains: 42 bases, in frame from the first base. From the germline V gene, CDR1 is MGHDK and CDR2 is SYGVNS. The clonotype was recovered from a woman aged 35 to 70 with stage I lung adenocarcinoma. The chain couples TRBV25-1 to TRBJ2-1, with the identity of the D gene unclear. The sequencing used peripheral blood, collected before any cancer treatment. The bases read TGTGCCAGCAGTGATTTTGGTGATTACAATGAGCAGTTCTTC. Translated, it reads CASSDFGDYNEQFF.